The 21 T cell receptor beta chains in this list originate from one sample, sequenced in a study of technical replicates of blood from a handful of donors. TCRdb keeps only in-frame clones here, not all; method: immunoSEQ multiplex PCR. This sample has some 100,000 clones; nearly 96% occur once, and the top ten carry approximately 0.21%. Sequenced material: T cells isolated from PBMCs. These receptors all come from a human donor in good health.

CDR3 amino acids: CASSGGESSYNSPLHF. The DNA for the CDR3 is TGTGCCAGCAGCGGAGGGGAAAGCTCCTATAATTCACCCCTCCACTTT. This chain uses TRBV5-4 with TRBJ1-6, with D perhaps TRBD1 (5 bases). The CDR3 length is 16 residues. CDR1 is SGHNT and CDR2 is YYREEE in the germline V gene (reference sequence). Between the trimmed V and J ends, which lost 4 bases and 0 bases, there was a span of 11 bases.

The chain links TRBV27 to TRBJ2-7; weak D call: TRBD1 (5 bases). Germline V gene data show CDR1 as MNHEY and CDR2 as SMNVEV (reference sequence). Trimming took off 4 bases at V and 5 bases at J, with 15 bases between the two ends. The CDR3 is 14 residues long. The CDR3 DNA reads as TGTGCCAGCAGTTATGGGGCCCGGATCCACGAGCAGTACTTC. Encoded protein: CASSYGARIHEQYF.

The rearrangement joins TRBV4-1 to TRBJ1-5; 7 positions agree with TRBD1. Trimming at V came to 4 bases and at J to 7 bases, leaving 10 bases not matched to a gene. The germline V gene encodes CDR1 MGHRA and CDR2 YSYEKL. CDR3 length: 15 residues. Here the CDR3 reads CASSPRRGPGQPQHF. The CDR3 DNA reads as TGCGCCAGCAGCCCCCGTAGGGGGCCCGGCCAGCCCCAGCATTTT.

The genes are TRBV5-4 and TRBJ1-1, with TRBD1 identical over 7 bases. From germline, CDR1 is SGHNT and CDR2 YYREEE (reference sequence). The CDR3 consists of 16 residues. The ends lost 0 bases at V and 1 base at J; junction bases unmatched: 6. The CDR3 loop reads CASSLGQGGRNTEAFF. The CDR3 DNA follows: TGTGCCAGCAGCTTGGGACAGGGCGGACGGAACACTGAAGCTTTCTTT.

The chain recombines TRBV7-9 with TRBJ2-2; D is ambiguous. Per the germline V gene, CDR1 is SEHNR and CDR2 is FQNEAQ (reference sequence). The CDR3 runs to 15 residues. The germline V and J ends were trimmed by 1 base and 5 bases, with 11 bases remaining between them. CDR3 residues: CASSLVVAWTGELFF. In DNA form, the CDR3 reads TGTGCCAGCAGCTTAGTGGTAGCTTGGACCGGGGAGCTGTTTTTT.

The V call is TRBV4-1, the J call TRBJ1-2; D is possibly TRBD1 (5 bases). Per the germline V gene, CDR1 is MGHRA and CDR2 is YSYEKL. CDR3 length equals 16 residues. The ends were cut back, 1 base at V and 7 bases at J, with 19 bases in the middle. The CDR3: CASSQVASGGRSGYTF. The DNA for the CDR3 is TGCGCCAGCAGCCAAGTTGCCTCCGGGGGGAGGAGTGGCTACACCTTC.

The chain joins TRBV10-1 to TRBJ2-7; perhaps TRBD2 as D (6 bases). The CDR3 spans 14 residues. Between the trimmed V and J ends, which lost 2 bases and 0 bases, there was a span of 8 bases. Germline CDR1 WNHNN, CDR2 SYGVQD (reference sequence). Here the CDR3 DNA reads TGCGCCAGCAGTGAGACTAGCAGCTCCTACGAGCAGTACTTC. Translation: CASSETSSSYEQYF.

This chain links TRBV29-1 with TRBJ1-1; 11 bases fit TRBD1. The V gene's germline CDR1 is SQVTM and CDR2 ANQGSEA. The CDR3 runs 14 residues. Trimming cost V 7 bases and J 4 bases; bases outside gene matches: 8. The CDR3 loop reads CSALGQGAVTEAFF. Here the CDR3 DNA reads TGCAGCGCTCTCGGACAGGGGGCCGTCACTGAAGCTTTCTTT.

The chain is built from TRBV18 and TRBJ2-3; 10 nucleotides agree with TRBD2. Germline-derived CDR1 and CDR2 are KGHSH and LQKENI. The CDR3 is made up of 19 amino acids. Trimming removed 0 bases from V and 0 bases from J; junction bases left unmatched: 9. The CDR3 here is CASSPPLPLTSGSTDTQYF. The CDR3 nucleotides are TGTGCCAGCTCACCACCACTCCCATTGACTAGCGGGAGCACAGATACGCAGTATTTT.

J is TRBJ1-4 and V is TRBV7-8; TRBD1 agrees at 9 bases. Germline lookup yields CDR1 SGHVS and CDR2 FQNEAQ. CDR3 length: 21 residues. V gave up 2 bases and J gave up 0 bases; unmatched junction bases: 16. CDR3 in DNA: TGTGCCAGCAGCTTACTCCAAACACAGGGGGCGATTTTAGCAACTAATGAAAAACTGTTTTTT. Residues: CASSLLQTQGAILATNEKLFF.

This sequence joins TRBV23-1 and TRBJ2-7, with 11 bases aligning to TRBD2. TRBV23-1 is an ORF; its function is uncertain. The V segment lost 3 bases and the J segment 6 bases; nucleotides outside the gene matches: 7. The CDR3 has 15 residues. CDR3 amino acids: CASSQDPGLAAEQYF. The CDR3 DNA is TGCGCCAGCAGTCAGGATCCGGGACTAGCGGCCGAGCAGTACTTC.

Only one count was recorded for this clone. V and J are TRBV19 and TRBJ1-5; 7 positions agree with TRBD1. Per germline, CDR1 LNHDA and CDR2 SQIVND (reference sequence). The V and J ends lost 3 bases and 0 bases, in that order; junction bases with no gene match: 5. This CDR3 contains 16 residues. The CDR3 is CASSMTGIRSNQPQHF. DNA of the CDR3: TGTGCCAGTAGTATGACAGGGATCCGTAGCAATCAGCCCCAGCATTTT.

CDR3 sequence reads: CASSLDGQAHTEAFF. The DNA for the CDR3 is TGCGCCAGCAGCTTGGATGGACAAGCACACACTGAAGCTTTCTTT. The genes are TRBV5-1 and TRBJ1-1; tentative D call: TRBD1 (5 bases). Germline CDR1 SGHRS, CDR2 YFSETQ. V dropped 0 bases and J dropped 3 bases, with 12 bases sitting between them. CDR3 length equals 15 residues.

V is TRBV10-2 and J is TRBJ2-5; 7 bases line up with TRBD1. Unmatched junction bases numbered 7, after V lost 4 bases and J lost 2 bases. In germline, CDR1 is WSHSY, CDR2 SAAADI. The CDR3 loop spans 15 amino acids. The CDR3 reads CASSATTGVQETQYF. Here the CDR3 DNA reads TGCGCCAGCAGTGCCACAACAGGGGTACAAGAGACCCAGTACTTC.

The chain links TRBV2 to TRBJ1-5, with 7 bases fitting TRBD1. Germline V gives CDR1 SNHLY, CDR2 FYNNEI. With 8 bases clipped from V and 0 bases from J, the junction kept 10 bases outside the gene matches. The CDR3 sequence is 16 residues long. As DNA, the CDR3 is TGTGCCAGCGGGACAGACGAAGACTATAGCAATCAGCCCCAGCATTTT. Protein sequence: CASGTDEDYSNQPQHF.

The gene calls are TRBV6-6 and TRBJ1-2, with a tentative D call TRBD1 (5 bases). The V end was cut by 6 bases, the J end by 8 bases, with 16 bases between. In germline, CDR1 is MNHNY, CDR2 SVGAGI (reference sequence). This CDR3 comprises 13 residues. CDR3 in amino acids: CASRRQSRDGYTF. The DNA of the CDR3 is TGTGCCAGCAGGAGACAGTCCCGCGACGGCTACACCTTC.

The rearrangement joins TRBV5-1 to TRBJ2-3, with 9 bases matching TRBD2. Per germline, CDR1 SGHRS and CDR2 YFSETQ. V lost 4 bases to trimming and J lost 2 bases; unmatched junction nucleotides: 2. CDR3 size: 14 residues. CDR3 residues: CASSMGLATDTQYF. CDR3 bases: TGCGCCAGCAGCATGGGACTAGCCACAGATACGCAGTATTTT. Supplemented by reference TRBV5-1 and TRBJ2-3, the full variable domain reads KAGVTQTPRYLIKTRGQQVTLSCSPISGHRSVSWYQQTPGQGLQFLFEYFSETQRNKGNFPGRFSGRQFSNSRSEMNVSTLELGDSALYLCASSMGLATDTQYFGPGTRLTVL.

This clone was observed a few times. CDR3 region: CASSLQGADTQYF. The DNA of the CDR3 is TGTGCCAGCAGCCTCCAGGGGGCAGATACGCAGTATTTT. The chain links TRBV5-4 to TRBJ2-3, with 7 positions matching TRBD1. The germline V gene encodes CDR1 SGHNT and CDR2 YYREEE (reference sequence). This CDR3 comprises 13 residues. Trimming removed 4 bases from V and 4 bases from J; junction bases left unmatched: 3.

The genes are TRBV21-1 and TRBJ1-5; TRBD1 was called by the table and not checked on the DNA. TRBV21-1 is listed as a pseudogene. The CDR3 sequence is 18 residues long. The CDR3 region is CASSSDDAGVYSNQPQHF. The DNA of the CDR3 is TGTGCCAGCAGCTCAGACGATGCAGGGGTCTATAGCAATCAGCCCCAGCATTTT.

The chain combines TRBV30 with TRBJ2-1; D possibly corresponds to TRBD2 (7 bases). Trimming removed 4 bases at V and 1 base at J, with 14 bases between. The length of the CDR3 is 15 residues. Germline V gene sequence: CDR1 GTSNPN, CDR2 SVGIG (reference sequence). The CDR3 DNA is TGTGCCTGGAAAACCGGGGGGCGGTCCTACAATGAGCAGTTCTTC. Its translation is CAWKTGGRSYNEQFF.

V is TRBV9 and J is TRBJ2-6, with D possibly TRBD1 on 6 matching bases. Germline V gene sequence: CDR1 SGDLS, CDR2 YYNGEE. Trimming stripped 3 bases from V and 1 base from J, with 8 bases between. The CDR3 runs to 15 residues. CDR3 nucleotides: TGTGCCAGCAGCGCAACAGGGTCTGGGGCCAACGTCCTGACTTTC. Residues: CASSATGSGANVLTF.